This TCR beta chain was sequenced in a study of cytomegalovirus exposure and HLA in healthy donors. The overall study: Out of roughly 200 million T cells, an earlier analysis found over 90 million unique TCR beta sequences in total. 81% of 350 to 400 genotyped donors fell in the Caucasian-associated ancestry cluster. Findings and limits, study-wide: Reports described diagnosis of cytomegalovirus status by the classifier as highly specific and sensitive. TCR beta sequences reportedly predicted the HLA-A and HLA-B alleles of most subjects accurately.

PCR primers comprised 60 Vbeta and 13 Jbeta primers. Generated by immunoSEQ multiplex PCR, the TCRdb table keeps only in-frame clones and is missing some. This table holds about 160,000 clones, around 74% found once. Germline V gene sequence: CDR1 SGHAT, CDR2 FQNNGV. The V end was cut by 4 bases, the J end by 7 bases, with 10 bases between. This CDR3 contains 13 residues. As to this clone: Its antigen is unknown.

The sequenced sample was PBMCs. V and J are TRBV11-2 and TRBJ2-2, with a possible D match to TRBD1 (6 bases). This TCR was sampled from a woman aged 25-40 years in good health and CMV-seronegative. The CDR3 is CASSYRADGELFF. The DNA of the CDR3 is TGTGCCAGCAGCTACAGGGCGGACGGGGAGCTGTTTTTT.